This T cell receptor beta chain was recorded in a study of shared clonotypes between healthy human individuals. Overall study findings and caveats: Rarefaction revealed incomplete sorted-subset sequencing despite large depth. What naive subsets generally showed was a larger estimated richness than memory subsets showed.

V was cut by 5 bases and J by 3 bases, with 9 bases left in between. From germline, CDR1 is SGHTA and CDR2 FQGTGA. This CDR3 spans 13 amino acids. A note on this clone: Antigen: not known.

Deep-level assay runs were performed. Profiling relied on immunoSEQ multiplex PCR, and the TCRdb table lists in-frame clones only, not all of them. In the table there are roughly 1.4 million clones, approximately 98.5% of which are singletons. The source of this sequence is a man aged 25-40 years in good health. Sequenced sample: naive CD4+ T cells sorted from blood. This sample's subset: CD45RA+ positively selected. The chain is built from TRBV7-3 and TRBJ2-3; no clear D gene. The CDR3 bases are TGTGCCAGCAGCCAACCCGAAACAGATACGCAGTATTTT. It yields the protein CASSQPETDTQYF.